This T cell receptor (beta chain) emerged from a study of T cell responses to AZD1222 COVID-19 vaccine. Overall study findings and caveats: Females outnumbered males among donors, who were mostly white British; clonal diversity was possibly underestimated. Samples come after the peak T cell response, not at day 14. Spike-specific TCR breadth and depth went up after people got two AZD1222 doses.

The germline gives CDR1 MNHEY, CDR2 SVGEGT. The CDR3 contains 16 residues. Deletions cut 4 bases from V and 3 bases from J, with 15 bases between. About this clone: Its antigen remains unidentified.

Profiling relied on immunoSEQ multiplex PCR, and the TCRdb table lists in-frame clones only, not all of them. The sample records about 120,000 clones, 88% being singletons. The rearrangement joins TRBV6-2 or TRBV6-3 to TRBJ2-2; the D call may be TRBD1 or TRBD2 (5 bases each). This clonotype was sampled from an adult in good health. The material sequenced was peripheral blood, taken on day 0 of AZD1222 vaccination. The CDR3: CASSSLGDGDTGELFF. The CDR3 DNA follows: TGTGCCAGCAGTTCACTCGGGGACGGGGACACCGGGGAGCTGTTTTTT.